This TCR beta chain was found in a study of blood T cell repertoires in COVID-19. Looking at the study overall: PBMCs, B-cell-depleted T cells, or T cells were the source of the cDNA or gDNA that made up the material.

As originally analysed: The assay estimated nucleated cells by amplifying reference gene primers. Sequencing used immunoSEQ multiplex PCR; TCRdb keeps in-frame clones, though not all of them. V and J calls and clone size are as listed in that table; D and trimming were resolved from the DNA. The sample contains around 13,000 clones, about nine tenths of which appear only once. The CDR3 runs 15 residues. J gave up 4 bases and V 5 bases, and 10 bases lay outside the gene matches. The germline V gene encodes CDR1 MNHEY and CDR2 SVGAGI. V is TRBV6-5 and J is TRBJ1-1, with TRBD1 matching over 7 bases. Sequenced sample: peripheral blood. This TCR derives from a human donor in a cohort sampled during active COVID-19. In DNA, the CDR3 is TGTGCCAGCAGTAGCACGCAGGGGGTTGGCACTGAAGCTTTCTTT. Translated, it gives CASSSTQGVGTEAFF.